The 32 T cell receptor beta chains below come from one sample, sequenced in a study of a mutant IDH1 vaccine in newly diagnosed glioma. Produced via immunoSEQ multiplex PCR; TCRdb's table is partial and in-frame only. The repertoire includes about 36,000 clones, roughly four fifths of them detected once, and around an eighth sits in the top ten. No antigens are known for them. Time point noted: week 5, during vaccination. Every vaccination contained 300 ug of the mutant IDH1 20-mer peptide and was paired with topical imiquimod. The sequencing here drew on PBMCs, taken from a glioma patient whose treatment included an IDH1 peptide vaccine. These receptors all come from a man between 50 and 59 years old with glioma.

This clone appeared a single time. The chain recombines TRBV7-2 with TRBJ2-2; D uncertain. From germline, CDR1 is SGHTA and CDR2 FQGNSA. Trimming left V 5 bases short and J 4 bases short, with 11 bases between. This CDR3 is 14 amino acids long. The CDR3 DNA reads TGTGCCAGCAGCCCGGGCCTAACCACCGGGGAGCTGTTTTTT. It is translated as CASSPGLTTGELFF. The full variable domain, with the rest looked up from reference TRBV7-2 and TRBJ2-2, is GAGVSQSPSNKVTEKGKDVELRCDPISGHTALYWYRQSLGQGLEFLIYFQGNSAPDKSGLPSDRFSAERTGGSVSTLTIQRTQQEDSAVYLCASSPGLTTGELFFGEGSRLTVL.

The V gene is TRBV7-9, the J gene TRBJ2-2, with 7 bases matching TRBD2. The trim removed 6 bases at V and 1 base at J, leaving 14 bases unmatched. The length of the CDR3 is 18 residues. Germline V gives CDR1 SEHNR, CDR2 FQNEAQ (reference sequence). This CDR3 reads CASSPLLAVNLNTGELFF. CDR3 coding DNA: TGTGCCAGCAGTCCCCTGCTAGCGGTTAATTTGAACACCGGGGAGCTGTTTTTT.

The rearrangement joins TRBV2 to TRBJ1-5; D may be TRBD1 (5 bases). The CDR3 length is 15 residues. V gave up 6 bases and J gave up 2 bases, with 14 bases separating them. Germline V gene sequence: CDR1 SNHLY, CDR2 FYNNEI. The CDR3 sequence is CASSLGTGGNQPQHF. CDR3 in DNA: TGTGCCAGCAGCCTCGGGACCGGTGGCAATCAGCCCCAGCATTTT.

J is TRBJ2-1 and V is TRBV7-6, with 7 bases lining up with TRBD2. After removal of 5 bases from V and 5 bases from J, the junction contained 9 bases not matched to a gene. Germline V gene sequence: CDR1 SGHVS, CDR2 FNYEAQ. The CDR3 consists of 15 residues. CDR3 loop: CASSPGLVIDNEQFF. DNA of the CDR3: TGTGCCAGCAGCCCCGGACTAGTGATCGACAATGAGCAGTTCTTC.

The gene calls are TRBV6-1 and TRBJ1-4; the match to TRBD1 covers 7 bases. Trimming removed 10 bases from V and 6 bases from J; junction bases left unmatched: 14. This CDR3 has 15 amino acids. Germline V lookup: CDR1 MNHNS, CDR2 SASEGT. CDR3 region: CATTAPGTEDEKLFF. CDR3 coding DNA: TGTGCCACCACAGCCCCCGGGACAGAGGATGAAAAACTGTTTTTT.

The V call is TRBV28, the J call TRBJ2-1; weak D call: TRBD2 (5 bases). The CDR3 is 14 amino acids. Germline values: CDR1 MDHEN, CDR2 SYDVKM. Between the trimmed V and J ends, which lost 5 bases and 1 base, there was a span of 9 bases. The CDR3 sequence: CASSLLGSYNEQFF. The CDR3 DNA sequence: TGTGCCAGCAGTCTACTAGGGTCCTACAATGAGCAGTTCTTC.

This clone was found a few times. The rearrangement links TRBV29-1 to TRBJ1-1; D ambiguous. Germline lookup yields CDR1 SQVTM and CDR2 ANQGSEA. This CDR3 region has 13 residues. The V end lost 6 bases, the J end lost 1 base, and 12 bases lay between the germline ends. This CDR3 reads CSVSYNQNTEAFF. CDR3 in DNA: TGCAGCGTGAGCTACAACCAGAACACTGAAGCTTTCTTT.

This chain joins TRBV6-6 and TRBJ1-1; TRBD1 might be the D (5 bases). V was clipped by 5 bases and J by 11 bases, with 21 bases between them. CDR1 is MNHNY, CDR2 SVGAGI, per germline (reference sequence). This CDR3 has 14 amino acids. The chain's CDR3 is CASSPGGGHIVAFF. CDR3 bases: TGTGCCAGCAGTCCCGGGGGAGGACATATTGTCGCTTTCTTT.

This clone was found once. V usage is TRBV6-6 and J usage is TRBJ1-5; TRBD1 is a possible D gene (6 bases). The germline V and J ends were trimmed by 5 bases and 4 bases, with 12 bases remaining between them. This CDR3 region has 14 residues. Germline CDR1 MNHNY, CDR2 SVGAGI (reference sequence). The CDR3 nucleotides read TGTGCCAGCAGTGCCTCCGGGACAAATCAGCCCCAGCATTTT. This codes for CASSASGTNQPQHF.

As DNA, the CDR3 is TGTGCCACCAGCCGGACCCGCAGGAGTGAGACCCAGTACTTC. Amino acids: CATSRTRRSETQYF. This rearrangement joins TRBV15 to TRBJ2-5; D not resolved. Trimming left V 5 bases short and J 5 bases short, with 15 bases between. Per germline, CDR1 LNHNV and CDR2 YYDKDF (reference sequence). This CDR3 is 14 amino acids long.

The genes are TRBV5-1 and TRBJ2-6; no clear D gene. The CDR3 covers 15 residues. The germline gives CDR1 SGHRS, CDR2 YFSETQ. V lost 0 bases to trimming and J lost 1 base, with 5 bases between them. CDR3 residues: CASSLDGSGANVLTF. DNA of the CDR3: TGCGCCAGCAGCTTGGATGGGTCTGGGGCCAACGTCCTGACTTTC.

The chain couples TRBV4-1 to TRBJ2-3; unclear D gene. The germline V gene encodes CDR1 MGHRA and CDR2 YSYEKL. The CDR3 runs 13 residues. V was shortened by 4 bases and J by 6 bases, with 11 bases between the two germline ends. The CDR3 loop is CASSPSSRDTQYF. Written as DNA, the CDR3 is TGCGCCAGCAGCCCCAGCTCGCGGGATACGCAGTATTTT.

The rearrangement joins TRBV11-3 to TRBJ2-3, with D perhaps TRBD1 or TRBD2 (5 bases each). The germline V gene encodes CDR1 SGHNT and CDR2 YENEEA. This CDR3 is 15 amino acids long. V shed 2 bases and J shed 2 bases, with 11 bases lying between them. The CDR3 DNA reads TGTGCCAGCAGCTTAAGGGACCCCTACACAGATACGCAGTATTTT. It translates to CASSLRDPYTDTQYF.

The chain employs TRBV5-1 and TRBJ2-5, with 7 bases that match TRBD1. Matching the DNA end better, TRBJ2-7 makes the J call doubtful. Germline values: CDR1 SGHRS, CDR2 YFSETQ. CDR3 length: 15 amino acids. The CDR3 coding sequence is TGCGCCAGCAGCTTGGGAGGGGGCGCAACGGCCGAGCAGTACTTC. Translating it yields CASSLGGGATAEQYF.

The V gene is TRBV18, the J gene TRBJ1-5; D gene unclear. Germline V gives CDR1 KGHSH, CDR2 LQKENI. V was cut by 4 bases and J by 5 bases, with 6 bases left in between. The CDR3 consists of 12 residues. The CDR3 sequence is CASSLRDQPQHF. The CDR3 nucleotides read TGTGCCAGCTCACTTAGGGATCAGCCCCAGCATTTT.

The rearrangement links TRBV19 to TRBJ2-5; D not certain. In germline, CDR1 is LNHDA, CDR2 SQIVND (reference sequence). The CDR3 length is 15 residues. Between the trimmed V and J ends, which lost 4 bases and 5 bases, there was a span of 17 bases. This CDR3 is CASSTDRTIGETQYF. CDR3 DNA sequence: TGTGCCAGTAGTACCGACCGCACTATCGGGGAGACCCAGTACTTC.

CDR3 loop: CAWSTLATEAFF. Here the CDR3 DNA reads TGTGCCTGGAGTACCCTAGCCACTGAAGCTTTCTTT. The rearrangement joins TRBV30 to TRBJ1-1, with D hard to call. CDR3 length: 12 residues. V was cut by 2 bases and J by 4 bases, with 8 bases left in between. From germline, CDR1 is GTSNPN and CDR2 SVGIG (reference sequence).

The chain joins TRBV19 to TRBJ2-7; 10 positions match TRBD1. Germline CDR1 reads LNHDA; CDR2 reads SQIVND (reference sequence). The V segment lost 9 bases and the J segment 2 bases; nucleotides outside the gene matches: 10. CDR3 length: 15 amino acids. CDR3 residues: CARFQRDRGTYEQYF. In nucleotides, the CDR3 is TGTGCCAGATTTCAACGGGACAGGGGAACCTACGAGCAGTACTTC.

V and J are TRBV19 and TRBJ1-2; D may be TRBD1 (6 bases). This CDR3 contains 16 residues. Germline V lookup: CDR1 LNHDA, CDR2 SQIVND (reference sequence). Deletions cut 4 bases from V and 1 base from J, with 16 bases between. The CDR3 bases are TGTGCCAGTAGTAATCCCAGGGGAGATTATAACTATGGCTACACCTTC. It translates to CASSNPRGDYNYGYTF.

The V call is TRBV29-1, the J call TRBJ1-1; D remains unclear. Looked up from germline, CDR1 is SQVTM and CDR2 is ANQGSEA. Trimming removed 4 bases from V and 1 base from J, with 1 base in between. The CDR3 has 10 amino acids. CDR3 in amino acids: CSVGNTEAFF. For the CDR3, the DNA is TGCAGCGTTGGGAACACTGAAGCTTTCTTT.

The rearrangement links TRBV5-6 to TRBJ2-3; a possible D gene is TRBD1 (8 bases). The germline gives CDR1 SGHDT, CDR2 YYEEEE. V was cut by 4 bases and J by 6 bases, with 21 bases left in between. CDR3 length: 16 residues. In DNA form, the CDR3 reads TGTGCCAGCAGCCTGGGGAGGGGGACAGGATTTGATACGCAGTATTTT. Encoded protein: CASSLGRGTGFDTQYF.

The chain is built from TRBV29-1 and TRBJ1-1; D may be TRBD1 (5 bases). The germline V gene has CDR1 SQVTM and CDR2 ANQGSEA. V shed 6 bases and J shed 5 bases, with 16 bases lying between them. The CDR3 loop spans 13 amino acids. The CDR3 is CSVPSGARTEAFF. The CDR3 nucleotides are TGCAGCGTCCCTAGCGGGGCTCGGACTGAAGCTTTCTTT. The variable domain in full, completed from reference TRBV29-1 and TRBJ1-1, reads SAVISQKPSRDICQRGTSLTIQCQVDSQVTMMFWYRQQPGQSLTLIATANQGSEATYESGFVIDKFPISRPNLTFSTLTVSNMSPEDSSIYLCSVPSGARTEAFFGQGTRLTVV.

The V and J genes are TRBV7-9 and TRBJ1-2; the D gene is possibly TRBD1 (5 bases). The CDR3 length is 15 residues. Germline V gives CDR1 SEHNR, CDR2 FQNEAQ (reference sequence). V was pared by 1 base and J by 7 bases, with 16 bases between. CDR3: CASSLGARRQTGYTF. CDR3 nucleotides: TGTGCCAGCAGCTTAGGGGCCCGTCGACAGACTGGCTACACCTTC.

The gene calls are TRBV7-9 and TRBJ2-7; the D call may be TRBD1 or TRBD2 (6 bases each). The CDR3 spans 17 residues. Trimming took off 2 bases at V and 5 bases at J, with 22 bases between the two ends. Germline CDR1 and CDR2: SEHNR and FQNEAQ (reference sequence). The CDR3 DNA sequence: TGTGCCAGCAGCTTATATGGGGGGACTTTGGAGGGGGACGAGCAGTACTTC. Translating gives CASSLYGGTLEGDEQYF.

This chain joins TRBV11-3 and TRBJ1-2, with 7 nucleotides matching TRBD1. Germline trimming cut 5 bases from V and 5 bases from J; bases unmatched to any gene: 8. CDR1 is SGHNT, CDR2 YENEEA, per germline. This CDR3 contains 14 residues. The CDR3 loop reads CASSPGTALYGYTF. The CDR3 DNA sequence: TGTGCCAGCAGCCCCGGGACAGCCCTTTATGGCTACACCTTC.

Relative to its sample, this clone is medium-sized. CDR3 sequence reads: CASHLNGYTF. In nucleotides, the CDR3 is TGTGCCAGTCACCTAAACGGCTACACCTTC. The chain is built from TRBV19 and TRBJ1-2; D not certain. CDR3 length equals 10 residues. Trimming took off 8 bases at V and 8 bases at J, with 9 bases between the two ends. Germline assignment: CDR1 LNHDA and CDR2 SQIVND (reference sequence).

The gene calls are TRBV6-1 and TRBJ1-1; the D is unclear. CDR1 and CDR2 (germline): MNHNS, SASEGT. CDR3 size: 11 residues. V was clipped by 4 bases and J by 6 bases, with 6 bases between them. The CDR3 sequence is CASSALPEAFF. The CDR3 DNA reads TGTGCCAGCAGTGCCTTGCCTGAAGCTTTCTTT.

This clone was seen a handful of times. This rearrangement joins TRBV28 to TRBJ2-1; no firm D call. This CDR3 spans 15 amino acids. The V and J ends lost 9 bases and 1 base respectively, with 16 bases between them. The germline V gene encodes CDR1 MDHEN and CDR2 SYDVKM. The CDR3 loop is CASLGWRTSYNEQFF. CDR3 nucleotides: TGTGCCAGTCTTGGTTGGCGTACTTCCTACAATGAGCAGTTCTTC.

The chain combines TRBV30 with TRBJ1-1, with D tentatively TRBD1 (6 bases). Germline values: CDR1 GTSNPN, CDR2 SVGIG (reference sequence). The CDR3 has 15 residues. The V gene lost 2 bases and the J gene lost 6 bases, with 19 bases spanning the gap. The CDR3: CAWSKIGRGSPEAFF. In DNA form, the CDR3 reads TGTGCCTGGAGTAAGATTGGCAGGGGATCCCCTGAAGCTTTCTTT. Complete variable domain (other parts from reference TRBV30 and TRBJ1-1): SQTIHQWPATLVQPVGSPLSLECTVEGTSNPNLYWYRQAAGRGLQLLFYSVGIGQISSEVPQNLSASRPQDRQFILSSKKLLLSDSGFYLCAWSKIGRGSPEAFFGQGTRLTVV.

This clone appeared a few times. Other DNA variants within this sample encode the same CDR3. The V gene is TRBV5-1, the J gene TRBJ1-5; 7 bases fit TRBD1. CDR1 is SGHRS, CDR2 YFSETQ, per germline. The ends lost 0 bases at V and 4 bases at J; junction bases unmatched: 1. This CDR3 spans 14 amino acids. The CDR3 DNA follows: TGCGCCAGCAGCTTGGAGGGGGCGAATCAGCCCCAGCATTTT. The encoded protein is CASSLEGANQPQHF.

This sequence joins TRBV2 and TRBJ2-5; maybe TRBD2 (6 bases). Germline loops: CDR1 SNHLY, CDR2 FYNNEI. CDR3 length equals 13 residues. Trimming removed 4 bases at V and 13 bases at J, with 19 bases between. CDR3 nucleotide sequence: TGTGCCAGCAGTGTTCCGGGACTCCCTACAGCGTACTTC. This sequence encodes CASSVPGLPTAYF.

V and J are TRBV6-5 and TRBJ1-5, with D perhaps matching TRBD1 (5 bases). CDR3 size: 13 residues. V lost 2 bases, J lost 6 bases, and 8 bases lay in between. Germline V gene sequence: CDR1 MNHEY, CDR2 SVGAGI. CDR3 protein: CASSYGGGQPQHF. CDR3 DNA: TGTGCCAGCAGTTACGGGGGGGGTCAGCCCCAGCATTTT.